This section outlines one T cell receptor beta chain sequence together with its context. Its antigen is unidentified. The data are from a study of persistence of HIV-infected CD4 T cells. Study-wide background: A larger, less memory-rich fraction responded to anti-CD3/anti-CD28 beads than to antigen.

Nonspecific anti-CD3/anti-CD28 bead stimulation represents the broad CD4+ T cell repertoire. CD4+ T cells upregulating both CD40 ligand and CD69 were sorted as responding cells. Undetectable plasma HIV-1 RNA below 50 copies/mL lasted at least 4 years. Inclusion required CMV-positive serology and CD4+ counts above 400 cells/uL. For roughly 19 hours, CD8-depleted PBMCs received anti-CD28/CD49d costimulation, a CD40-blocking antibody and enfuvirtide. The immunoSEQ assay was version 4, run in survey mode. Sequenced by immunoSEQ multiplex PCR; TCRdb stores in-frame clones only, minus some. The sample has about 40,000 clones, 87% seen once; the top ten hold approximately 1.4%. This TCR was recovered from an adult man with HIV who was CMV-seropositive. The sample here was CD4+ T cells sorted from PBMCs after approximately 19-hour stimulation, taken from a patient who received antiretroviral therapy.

The CDR3 sequence is CATSRDSEGFGIAFF. The CDR3 bases are TGTGCCACCAGCAGAGATAGTGAAGGGTTCGGGATAGCTTTCTTT. This sequence joins TRBV15 and TRBJ1-1; no firm D call. The germline V gene encodes CDR1 LNHNV and CDR2 YYDKDF (reference sequence). Deletions cut 0 bases from V and 10 bases from J, with 18 bases between. The CDR3 length is 15 residues.